This TCR beta chain was captured in a study of cytomegalovirus exposure and HLA in healthy donors. About the study: In a previous analysis, around 120 million unique TCR beta sequences were found from roughly 180 million T cells. General study results and limits: A list of 150 to 200 TCR beta chains associated with cytomegalovirus was given. Common viral pathogens seemed to be connected with several of the most significant clusters, according to a later analysis.

As regards this clone: Its antigen remains unknown.

V was clipped by 3 bases and J by 2 bases, with 10 bases between them. The CDR3 has 14 residues. Germline V gene lookup returns CDR1 SGHTA and CDR2 FQGNSA. PCR primers comprised 60 Vbeta and 13 Jbeta primers. Under the authors' procedure: Unique TCR beta chains totaled roughly 80 million in a later count, with roughly 10 million of them shared. Here immunoSEQ multiplex PCR was the method, and the copy in TCRdb shows in-frame clones only, minus some. V and J calls and clone size are those listed in that table; D and trimming were worked out from the DNA. The table records under 150,000 clones, about four fifths of them present only once.

This chain connects TRBV7-2 to TRBJ1-2; D is unresolved. The clonotype originates from a woman aged 40 to 49 in good health and CMV-seropositive. Sequenced: PBMCs. Here the CDR3 reads CASSFNRPNYGYTF. For the CDR3, the DNA is TGTGCCAGCAGCTTCAACAGACCCAACTATGGCTACACCTTC.